These T cell receptor beta chains were read from a single sample in a study of cytomegalovirus exposure and HLA in healthy donors. Method: immunoSEQ multiplex PCR; TCRdb's copy keeps in-frame clones and lacks some. The sample yields approximately 260,000 clones, around four fifths seen once. The sequencing sample was made of PBMCs. The source is a woman in her 40s in good health and CMV-seropositive. CDR3s include the opening cysteine and the closing phenylalanine or tryptophan. Each record gives: J gene, V gene, D gene, CDR3 length, clone size, CDR3 protein, CDR3 DNA. D genes are given only for firm matches. Size is stated for part of the rows, as once, few or many counts, or as a class when the clone is expanded.

TRBJ2-7 TRBV19 TRBD1 14 NA CASSNRDSTYEQYF TGTGCCAGTAGTAACCGGGACAGCACCTACGAGCAGTACTTC
TRBJ1-3 TRBV25-1 TRBD1 15 NA CASSPNRGRGNTIYF TGTGCCAGCAGTCCGAACAGGGGCAGGGGAAACACCATATATTTT
TRBJ2-1 TRBV25-1 TRBD2 16 NA CASSVQTSGEYNEQFF TGTGCCAGCAGTGTACAGACTAGCGGAGAATACAATGAGCAGTTCTTC
TRBJ2-5 TRBV11-2 NA 13 NA CASSSSLQETQYF TGTGCCAGCAGCTCTTCTCTGCAAGAGACCCAGTACTTC
TRBJ2-5 TRBV6-5 TRBD2 14 NA CASSYGTSRVTQYF TGTGCCAGCAGTTACGGGACTAGTCGGGTGACCCAGTACTTC
TRBJ2-5 TRBV25-1 TRBD1 15 NA CASSPPGQTPETQYF TGTGCCAGCAGTCCGCCGGGACAGACCCCAGAGACCCAGTACTTC
TRBJ2-2 TRBV29-1 TRBD1 14 NA CSVTRDSNTGELFF TGCAGCGTTACCCGGGACAGTAACACCGGGGAGCTGTTTTTT
TRBJ2-4 TRBV7-9 TRBD2 15 NA CASSLGTSGVNIQYF TGTGCCAGCAGCTTAGGGACTAGCGGGGTAAACATTCAGTACTTC
TRBJ1-1 TRBV6-5 NA 16 NA CASSYSMARQNTEAFF TGTGCCAGCAGTTACTCGATGGCGCGACAGAACACTGAAGCTTTCTTT
TRBJ2-5 TRBV29-1 NA 12 NA CSFYSAPETQYF TGCAGCTTTTACTCTGCCCCAGAGACCCAGTACTTC
TRBJ2-5 TRBV10-3 TRBD2 16 once CAIRTGTSGPQETQYF TGTGCCATCAGGACCGGGACTAGCGGCCCCCAAGAGACCCAGTACTTC
TRBJ1-1 TRBV28 NA 14 NA CASSSPPAGDVAFF TGTGCCAGCAGTTCCCCTCCCGCGGGGGATGTAGCTTTCTTT
TRBJ2-1 TRBV6-9 TRBD2 18 once CASSYSGLAGGFNNEQFF TGTGCCAGCAGTTATTCTGGCTTAGCGGGAGGGTTCAACAATGAGCAGTTCTTC
TRBJ1-1 TRBV7-9 NA 13 NA CASSLDLNTEAFF TGTGCCAGCAGCCTGGACTTGAACACTGAAGCTTTCTTT
TRBJ1-1 TRBV28 NA 14 NA CASSRFGLGVEAFF TGTGCCAGCAGCCGTTTCGGTCTCGGGGTTGAAGCTTTCTTT
TRBJ2-6 TRBV6-1 TRBD1 19 NA CASSEEGQEDYSGANVLTF TGTGCCAGCAGTGAAGAGGGACAGGAGGACTACTCTGGGGCCAACGTCCTGACTTTC
TRBJ2-7 TRBV6-1 NA 15 NA CASRATRGPSYEQYF TGTGCCAGCAGAGCTACTAGAGGACCATCCTACGAGCAGTACTTC
TRBJ1-4 TRBV15 NA 15 NA CATSRRRQEVEKLFF TGTGCCACCAGCAGAAGAAGGCAAGAGGTAGAAAAACTGTTTTTT
TRBJ1-1 TRBV4-3 NA 13 NA CASSQEVAGSAFF TGCGCCAGCAGCCAAGAGGTGGCAGGGTCGGCTTTCTTT
TRBJ2-4 TRBV27 NA 16 NA CASSLGPSLAKNSQYF TGTGCCAGCAGTTTAGGCCCTTCTCTAGCCAAAAACAGTCAGTACTTC
TRBJ1-2 TRBV27 TRBD1 17 NA CASKTGQGAFGTGGYTF TGTGCCTCCAAGACGGGACAGGGGGCTTTCGGGACTGGCGGCTACACCTTC
TRBJ2-1 TRBV7-9 TRBD2 14 NA CASSPGLAGNEQFF TGTGCCAGCAGCCCGGGACTAGCAGGCAATGAGCAGTTCTTC
TRBJ2-7 TRBV30 NA 11 NA CAWSLGDEQYF TGTGCCTGGAGCCTAGGGGACGAGCAGTACTTC
TRBJ2-1 TRBV29-1 NA 15 NA CSVSGGISQYNEQFF TGCAGCGTTTCGGGTGGCATATCCCAGTACAATGAGCAGTTCTTC
TRBJ1-1 TRBV6-5 NA 13 NA CASSYAHNTEAFF TGTGCCAGCAGCTACGCGCATAACACTGAAGCTTTCTTT
TRBJ2-7 TRBV27 TRBD2 15 NA CASSFLGLASYEQYF TGTGCCAGCAGTTTCCTAGGACTAGCGAGTTACGAGCAGTACTTC
TRBJ1-4 TRBV7-3 NA 15 NA CASSSEAGTSEKLFF TGTGCCAGCAGCTCCGAAGCCGGGACTAGCGAAAAACTGTTTTTT
TRBJ2-1 TRBV5-1 TRBD2 15 NA CASSLGLAYYNEQFF TGCGCCAGCAGCTTAGGACTAGCCTATTACAATGAGCAGTTCTTC
TRBJ1-4 TRBV30 NA 13 NA CAWRSQGIEKLFF TGTGCCTGGAGGAGTCAGGGGATTGAAAAACTGTTTTTT
TRBJ2-4 TRBV7-2 TRBD2 16 NA CASSPGTSGSRNIQYF TGTGCCAGCAGCCCCGGGACTAGCGGGAGTCGGAACATTCAGTACTTC
TRBJ1-4 TRBV18 TRBD1 15 NA CASSQHRGPNEKLFF TGTGCCAGCTCCCAACACAGGGGGCCGAATGAAAAACTGTTTTTT
TRBJ2-1 TRBV19 TRBD2 15 NA CASNPRVAGMGEQFF TGTGCCAGTAACCCTCGGGTAGCGGGAATGGGGGAGCAGTTCTTC
TRBJ2-1 TRBV27 NA 16 NA CASSSQSSLVGNEQFF TGTGCCAGCAGTTCCCAAAGCAGCCTAGTTGGGAATGAGCAGTTCTTC
TRBJ2-6 TRBV10-3 NA 15 NA CAISESSGGANVLTF TGTGCCATCAGTGAGTCTTCCGGGGGGGCCAACGTCCTGACTTTC
TRBJ2-7 TRBV5-4 NA 15 NA CASSQWTASSYEQYF TGTGCCAGCAGCCAGTGGACTGCGAGCTCCTACGAGCAGTACTTC
TRBJ2-7 TRBV6-6 TRBD2 16 NA CASSATSGSVAYEQYF TGTGCCAGCAGTGCCACTAGCGGGAGTGTAGCGTACGAGCAGTACTTC
TRBJ2-7 TRBV27 NA 14 NA CASSLTLTTYEQYF TGTGCCAGCAGTTTAACGCTTACCACCTACGAGCAGTACTTC
TRBJ1-5 TRBV15 NA 15 NA CATSSGRNSNQPQHF TGTGCCACCAGCAGCGGGAGAAATAGCAATCAGCCCCAGCATTTT
TRBJ1-2 TRBV7-9 TRBD1 15 NA CASNRGQGLTDGYTF TGTGCCAGCAACAGGGGACAGGGGCTTACGGATGGCTACACCTTC
TRBJ1-3 TRBV5-4 TRBD1 16 NA CASSHRDRGPGNTIYF TGTGCCAGCAGCCATCGCGACAGGGGGCCTGGAAACACCATATATTTT
TRBJ2-7 TRBV5-4 TRBD2 16 NA CASSLGTSSPIYEQYF TGTGCCAGCAGCTTGGGGACTAGCTCACCTATCTACGAGCAGTACTTC
TRBJ2-1 TRBV11-3 TRBD2 17 NA CASSPTLAGGLHNEQFF TGTGCCAGCAGTCCAACATTAGCGGGAGGTCTGCACAATGAGCAGTTCTTC
TRBJ2-2 TRBV19 NA 14 NA CASSIQGWAGELFF TGTGCCAGTAGTATCCAGGGTTGGGCCGGGGAGCTGTTTTTT
TRBJ2-3 TRBV25-1 NA 15 once CASSMRGGRTDTQYF TGTGCCAGCAGTATGAGGGGGGGCCGCACAGATACGCAGTATTTT
TRBJ2-3 TRBV7-2 TRBD2 19 NA CASSSGGLAGGPNTDTQYF TGTGCCAGCAGCTCCGGGGGTCTAGCGGGAGGGCCGAACACAGATACGCAGTATTTT
TRBJ1-5 TRBV13 NA 14 few CASSLGGVNQPQHF TGTGCCAGCAGCTTAGGCGGTGTCAATCAGCCCCAGCATTTT
TRBJ1-3 TRBV6-6 NA 13 NA CASRPGGGNTIYF TGTGCCAGCAGGCCCGGGGGTGGAAACACCATATATTTT
TRBJ2-3 TRBV18 TRBD2 14 NA CASSPPSGSETQYF TGTGCCAGCTCACCACCTAGCGGGAGTGAGACGCAGTATTTT
TRBJ2-7 TRBV7-3 TRBD1 13 NA CASSFDRAGEQYF TGTGCCAGCAGCTTCGACAGGGCTGGAGAGCAGTACTTC
TRBJ1-2 TRBV28 TRBD1 14 NA CATDNRGTNYGYTF TGTGCCACCGACAACAGGGGGACTAACTATGGCTACACCTTC
TRBJ1-1 TRBV27 TRBD1 14 NA CASSSGQGNTEAFF TGTGCCAGCAGTTCCGGACAGGGTAACACTGAAGCTTTCTTT